A selection of T cell receptor beta chains follows, all from one sample in a study of beta chain features in type 1 diabetes. Assay used: immunoSEQ multiplex PCR; TCRdb lists only in-frame clones, some missing. This table holds approximately 730,000 clones, around an eighth found once. Sample: naive CD4+ T cells from blood. The receptors derive from a man in his late teens or twenties with type 1 diabetes. Each CDR3 is given without its conserved first and last residue.

TRBV19	TRBJ2-1	ASKGEGAKRGNEQF
TRBV5-5	TRBJ2-4	ASSHRDRVNIQY
TRBV19	TRBJ1-5	ASSIGGSSNQPQH
TRBV28	TRBJ2-7	ASSLAGTYEQY
TRBV11-3	TRBJ2-5	ASSSNSAGPGETQY
TRBV11-3	TRBJ2-1	ASSLGESGGGNEQF
TRBV30	TRBJ2-7	AQGRTYEQY
TRBV10-3	TRBJ1-5	ATTPSGDPTQPQH
TRBV30	TRBJ2-2	AWSRDMPLAGELF
TRBV12-5	TRBJ1-5	ASGLRDRYYQPQH
TRBV29-1	TRBJ1-3	SGGTGKDTIY
TRBV19	TRBJ1-6	ASSIGDGWGSPLH
TRBV5-1	TRBJ1-1	ASSSGPNTEAF
TRBV7-7	TRBJ2-1	ASSREGGQEQF
TRBV6-5	TRBJ1-2	ASCDDREFDGYT
TRBV6-5	TRBJ1-6	ASRMGSLLH
TRBV6-1	TRBJ1-6	ASSEIGAGGSPLH
TRBV6-5	TRBJ2-3	ASRTLGLSGDTQY
TRBV5-1	TRBJ1-3	ASSLEAVSGNTIY
TRBV7-6	TRBJ2-7	ASSRTGYEQY
TRBV7-2	TRBJ1-5	ASSSGQGEYQPQH
TRBV5-6	TRBJ1-5	ASGHTGSSNQPQH
TRBV5-1	TRBJ1-1	ASSSRSWDTEAF
TRBV9	TRBJ2-2	ASSVPGLNTGELF
TRBV15	TRBJ2-3	ATSRDLGRVDTQY
TRBV19	TRBJ2-1	ASSILGTNEQF
TRBV5-1	TRBJ2-5	ASGGGDRETQY
TRBV7-6	TRBJ1-2	ASSLVSGVNYGYT
TRBV6-6	TRBJ2-7	ASSPSRSQTAYEQY
TRBV27	TRBJ1-2	ASSSIPFGYT
TRBV7-9	TRBJ2-7	ASSSRRGDEQY
TRBV11-2	TRBJ2-1	ASSFRLAVAYNEQF
TRBV7-9	TRBJ2-7	ASSPPRGEQY
TRBV19	TRBJ2-4	ASSPPSWDIQY
TRBV6-1	TRBJ1-5	ASTPRGGGNQPQH
TRBV19	TRBJ1-5	ASSRQSNQPQH
TRBV30	TRBJ1-5	AWASGGNQPQH
TRBV27	TRBJ1-1	ASSYGMNTEAF
TRBV9	TRBJ2-7	ASSQGTDSSYEQY
TRBV12-5	TRBJ2-3	ASGMGTRRY
TRBV6-5	TRBJ2-7	ATRLGGYEQY
TRBV6-1	TRBJ2-7	ASSDTPGTGGTFYEQY
TRBV6-5	TRBJ1-1	ASSYSAGNTEAF
TRBV4-1	TRBJ1-5	ASSEGQFYSNQPQH
TRBV2	TRBJ2-4	ASERLAGGPDIQY
TRBV5-4	TRBJ1-1	ASSLGRVRTEAF
TRBV4-2	TRBJ2-3	ASSQDLTGGRDTQY
TRBV15	TRBJ2-3	ATSGGGLTDTQY
TRBV6-5	TRBJ2-7	ASSNSDSIYEQY
TRBV10-2	TRBJ2-7	ASSYDRGNEQY
TRBV18	TRBJ2-1	ASSRRTGGYNEQF
TRBV2	TRBJ2-4	ASSPTTAKNIQY
TRBV7-9	TRBJ1-1	ASSLSPGTEAF
TRBV30	TRBJ2-7	AWSPAGQGVHEQY
TRBV2	TRBJ2-4	ASLDGVELAKNIQY
TRBV7-9	TRBJ1-6	ASSYDRGGSPLH
TRBV29-1	TRBJ2-7	SVKGRLNEQY
TRBV10-3	TRBJ2-1	ATSRGLAGVGEQF